These T cell receptor beta chains were read from a single sample in a study of Ad26.COV2.S vaccination and SARS-CoV-2 variants. Profiling relied on immunoSEQ multiplex PCR, and the TCRdb table lists in-frame clones only, not all of them. The sample contains roughly 330,000 clones, 75% to 90% of which appear only once. Sequenced material: peripheral blood, taken in a trial of Ad26.COV2.S vaccine versus placebo. The receptors here all came from a person aged 18-60 years who received the Ad26.COV2.S COVID-19 vaccine or a placebo. Both conserved end residues are part of each CDR3. A D gene is named only where the DNA matches it firmly. Rows may omit the clone size; those that give it use once, few, many or a size class.

v_call	clone_size	j_call	d_call	cdr3_nt	cdr3_aa
TRBV19	NA	TRBJ2-5	TRBD1	TGTGCCAGTAGTGAGACAGGGGTAGAGACCCAGTACTTC	CASSETGVETQYF
TRBV6-4	NA	TRBJ2-1	NA	TGTGCCAGCAGTCGAGGGAACACCCCCAACAATGAGCAGTTCTTC	CASSRGNTPNNEQFF
TRBV15	once	TRBJ1-4	NA	TGTGCCACCAGCAGAGGCTCGGGCGCGGGTGAAAAACTGTTTTTT	CATSRGSGAGEKLFF
TRBV7-2	NA	TRBJ1-6	NA	TGTGCCAGCAGCTCCCCGGACGCTAGCTCCTATAATTCACCCCTCCACTTT	CASSSPDASSYNSPLHF
TRBV7-8	NA	TRBJ2-7	NA	TGTGCCAGCAGCTACAGACAGGACTACGAGCAGTACTTC	CASSYRQDYEQYF
TRBV7-9	NA	TRBJ1-1	NA	TGTGCCAGCAGCTTTCGGGGGGGAGCTGAAGCTTTCTTT	CASSFRGGAEAFF
TRBV7-3	once	TRBJ2-3	TRBD2	TGTGCCAGCAGCTTACTAGCGGGAAGCACAGATACGCAGTATTTT	CASSLLAGSTDTQYF
TRBV30	NA	TRBJ1-5	NA	TGTGCCTGGAGTGGGGGGCCGGGGCAGCCCCAGCATTTT	CAWSGGPGQPQHF
TRBV2	NA	TRBJ1-4	NA	TGTGCCAGCAACGGGGTGGGAGGAATTGAAAAACTGTTTTTT	CASNGVGGIEKLFF
TRBV5-1	NA	TRBJ1-4	NA	TGCGCCAGCGGCCAAGGGGCAACTAATGAAAAACTGTTTTTT	CASGQGATNEKLFF
TRBV6-5	NA	TRBJ2-2	NA	TGTGCCAGCAGTTACGGGACGTCGAACACCGGGGAGCTGTTTTTT	CASSYGTSNTGELFF
TRBV7-9	NA	TRBJ1-2	NA	TGTGCCTCCTCGGGAGGCAGAGGTAACTATGGCTACACCTTC	CASSGGRGNYGYTF
TRBV7-6	once	TRBJ2-1	NA	TGTGCCAGCAGCTTAGAGATGTGGAACTCCTACAATGAGCAGTTCTTC	CASSLEMWNSYNEQFF
TRBV6-4	NA	TRBJ2-3	TRBD2	TGTGCCAGCAGTGACCGGACTAGCGGGGGCACAGATACGCAGTATTTT	CASSDRTSGGTDTQYF
TRBV2	NA	TRBJ1-5	NA	TGTGCCAGCAGGGGGGATCAGCCCCAGCATTTT	CASRGDQPQHF
TRBV24-1	NA	TRBJ1-5	NA	TGTGCCACCAGCTTTACCGACCGGAAAGGGCCCCAGCATTTT	CATSFTDRKGPQHF
TRBV6-2/TRBV6-3	NA	TRBJ2-5	TRBD1	TGTGCCAGCAGTTACCCCCTTGACAGGGCCCGTCAAGAGACCCAGTACTTC	CASSYPLDRARQETQYF
TRBV7-9	NA	TRBJ2-7	NA	TGTGCCAGCAGCCTAGGAGGGTCCCCAGCCTACGAGCAGTACTTC	CASSLGGSPAYEQYF
TRBV6-1	once	TRBJ2-1	TRBD1	TGTGCCAGCAGTGAAAGTGGGCCGGGACAGGGTTGGAATGAGCAGTTCTTC	CASSESGPGQGWNEQFF
TRBV7-8	NA	TRBJ2-7	TRBD1	TGTGCCAGCAGCCTCAGGGGGACGGGAAGGGACTACGAGCAGTACTTC	CASSLRGTGRDYEQYF
TRBV6-2/TRBV6-3	NA	TRBJ2-3	TRBD2	TGTGCCAGCAGTTGGCGGGGGGAAACAGATACGCAGTATTTT	CASSWRGETDTQYF
TRBV4-1	few	TRBJ1-5	NA	TGCGCCAGCAGCCAAGATAGGGATAGCAATCAGCCCCAGCATTTT	CASSQDRDSNQPQHF
TRBV5-1	NA	TRBJ2-1	TRBD2	TGCGCCAGCAGCTTGGCCGGGGGGGTCTTCGGTGAGCAGTTCTTC	CASSLAGGVFGEQFF
TRBV6-5	NA	TRBJ1-3	NA	TGTGCCAGCAAATCCAGATTCTCTGGAAACACCATATATTTT	CASKSRFSGNTIYF
TRBV12-5	NA	TRBJ1-1	NA	TGTGCTAGTGGTTTGGTACTCGGTCAGGTCGTGGGGACCAGCGAGGGGGGAGTCAGAGCTGAAGCTTTCTTT	CASGLVLGQVVGTSEGGVRAEAFF
TRBV27	few	TRBJ1-6	TRBD1	TGTGCCAGTAGGGTGGGACAGGTCAATTCACCCCTCCACTTT	CASRVGQVNSPLHF
TRBV6-6	NA	TRBJ1-5	TRBD1	TGTGCCAGCAGTCAAGGACAGGGGGACCAGCCCCAGCATTTT	CASSQGQGDQPQHF
TRBV28	NA	TRBJ1-2	TRBD1	TGTGCCAGCAGTCCATCTACCGGGACAGGGACCTATGGCTACACCTTC	CASSPSTGTGTYGYTF
TRBV2	NA	TRBJ2-2	TRBD2	TGTGCCAGCAGTGAATCGCGTCTAGCGGGGGGGGAGCTGTTTTTT	CASSESRLAGGELFF
TRBV6-5	NA	TRBJ1-2	NA	TGTGCCAGCAGTTACTCGGGGGGTTGGCAAGGGGATGGCTACACCTTC	CASSYSGGWQGDGYTF
TRBV6-4	NA	TRBJ2-3	NA	TGTGCCAGCAGTGACTCGAGGGGAGGCACAGATACGCAGTATTTT	CASSDSRGGTDTQYF
TRBV28	once	TRBJ2-1	NA	TGTGCCAGCAGTCCCTACAGGGGACGCGGGGAGAATGAGCAGTTCTTC	CASSPYRGRGENEQFF
TRBV15	NA	TRBJ1-2	TRBD1	TGTGCCACCAGCAGAGTTGCAGGGGGCTGGAGCTACACCTTC	CATSRVAGGWSYTF
TRBV4-1	NA	TRBJ2-3	TRBD2	TGCGCCAGCAGCCAAGTGTACGGGGGGACCACAGATACGCAGTATTTT	CASSQVYGGTTDTQYF
TRBV6-4	NA	TRBJ2-3	TRBD2	TGTGCCAGCAGTGACTCGTCTAGCGGGAGGTTAGATACGCAGTATTTT	CASSDSSSGRLDTQYF
TRBV5-4	NA	TRBJ2-5	NA	TGTGCCAGCAGCTTGAGCGGACCCCAAGAGACCCAGTACTTC	CASSLSGPQETQYF
TRBV5-1	NA	TRBJ1-2	NA	TGCGCCAGCAGCTCCTCCCGTGGGGACGGATTCTACTCTAACTATGGCTACACCTTC	CASSSSRGDGFYSNYGYTF
TRBV28	NA	TRBJ2-1	TRBD2	TGTGCCAGCAGCCTAAGGACTAGTCTGGAGCAGTTCTTC	CASSLRTSLEQFF
TRBV18	NA	TRBJ1-4	NA	TGTGCCAGCTCAGGGCAGCCAAATGAAAAACTGTTTTTT	CASSGQPNEKLFF
TRBV19	NA	TRBJ2-1	NA	TGTGCCAGTAGTATCCTTTATAGCCAGGGGATCTCCTACAATGAGCAGTTCTTC	CASSILYSQGISYNEQFF
TRBV29-1	NA	TRBJ1-2	NA	TGCAGCGTTGGGTCCCGGGGGAGGCCTAACTATGGCTACACCTTC	CSVGSRGRPNYGYTF
TRBV3-1/TRBV3-2	few	TRBJ1-2	TRBD1	TGTGCCAGCAGCCCGACAGGGGTCCCTTCCTATGGCTACACCTTC	CASSPTGVPSYGYTF
TRBV4-3	NA	TRBJ1-6	NA	TGCGCCAGCGCCATTAAGCAGGTGGCATCACCCCTCCACTTT	CASAIKQVASPLHF
TRBV15	NA	TRBJ1-2	NA	TGTGCCACCAGCAGAGAGGGGGGCTACACCTTC	CATSREGGYTF
TRBV10-3	NA	TRBJ2-3	NA	TGTGCCATCAGTGTCGACTACCGTAACACAGATACGCAGTATTTT	CAISVDYRNTDTQYF
TRBV2	NA	TRBJ2-1	TRBD1	TGTGCCAGCAGAGCCGGGACAGGGCTCAATGAGCAGTTCTTC	CASRAGTGLNEQFF
TRBV7-2	NA	TRBJ1-6	NA	TGTGCCAGCAGCGACAGTCACCGATTAATATCACCCCTCCACTTT	CASSDSHRLISPLHF
TRBV11-3	NA	TRBJ1-1	NA	TGTGCCAGCAGCCAACAAGGGATGAAAGCTTTCTTT	CASSQQGMKAFF
TRBV30	NA	TRBJ1-2	NA	TGTGCCTGGATCCCAGGGCTGATGAACTATGGCTACACCTTC	CAWIPGLMNYGYTF
TRBV19	NA	TRBJ2-5	NA	TGTGCCAGTTCAAGCGGAGACCCGAGGGAGACCCAGTACTTC	CASSSGDPRETQYF
TRBV6-5	few	TRBJ2-1	NA	TGTGCCAGCCTTACAGGGAGTGAGCAGTTCTTC	CASLTGSEQFF
TRBV6-2/TRBV6-3	NA	TRBJ1-6	NA	TGTGCCAGCAGTTACGGGACGGCGAATTCACCCCTCCACTTT	CASSYGTANSPLHF
TRBV7-2	NA	TRBJ1-6	NA	TGTGCCAGCAGCTTTAGGGGACATTCACCCCTCCACTTT	CASSFRGHSPLHF